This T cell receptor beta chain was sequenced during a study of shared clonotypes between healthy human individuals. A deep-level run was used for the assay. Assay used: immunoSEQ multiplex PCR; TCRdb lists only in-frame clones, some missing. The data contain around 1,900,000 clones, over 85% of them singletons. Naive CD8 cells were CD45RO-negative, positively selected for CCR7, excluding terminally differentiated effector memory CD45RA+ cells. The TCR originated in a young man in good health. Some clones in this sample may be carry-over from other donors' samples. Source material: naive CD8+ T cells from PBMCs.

CDR3 protein: CAISDRSGEGRGTEAFF. DNA of the CDR3: TGTGCCATCAGTGATAGGAGCGGAGAGGGTAGGGGCACTGAAGCTTTCTTT. The J gene is TRBJ1-1, the V gene TRBV10-3, with TRBD1 as a possible D gene (5 bases). V shed 3 bases and J shed 4 bases, with 21 bases lying between them. Per germline, CDR1 ENHRY and CDR2 SYGVKD. This CDR3 has 17 amino acids.